This entry lists 7 T cell receptor beta chains sequenced from one sample in a study of vaccination and CD4 T cells after COVID-19. Oncomine TCR Beta short-read sequencing was applied to DNA from cultured CD4+ T cells. TCRdb fed the PCR reads into MiXCR, producing one record per CDR3 protein. In the table there are under 15,000 distinct CDR3 sequences, 41% of which are singletons. These TCRs' antigens remain unknown. Treatment indicated: roughly 11-day PBMC culture with coronavirus spike peptide pools or control peptides (ViraFEST assay). The sequences come from CD4+ T cells from blood, cultured in vitro, collected after SARS-CoV-2 vaccination. The receptors originated from a human donor who had recovered from COVID-19.

The V call is TRBV6-1, the J call TRBJ1-1; TRBD1 matches 11 bases. The length of the CDR3 is 15 residues. Per the germline V gene, CDR1 is MNHNS and CDR2 is SASEGT. V lost 5 bases to trimming and J lost 4 bases; unmatched junction nucleotides: 6. CDR3 loop: CASSRQGTGGTEAFF. For the CDR3, the DNA is TGTGCCAGCAGTCGACAAGGGACAGGGGGCACTGAAGCTTTCTTT.

The chain combines TRBV2 with TRBJ1-2, with D possibly TRBD1 on 5 matching bases. V was trimmed by 4 bases and J by 5 bases, leaving 11 bases between them. Germline V CDR1 and CDR2: SNHLY, FYNNEI. The CDR3 contains 13 residues. The CDR3 sequence: CASSAEGEYGYTF. The CDR3 region has the DNA TGTGCCAGCAGTGCTGAAGGGGAGTATGGCTACACCTTC. Using reference TRBV2 and TRBJ1-2 for the parts outside the CDR3, the full variable domain is EPEVTQTPSHQVTQMGQEVILRCVPISNHLYFYWYRQILGQKVEFLVSFYNNEISEKSEIFDDQFSVERPDGSNFTLKIRSTKLEDSAMYFCASSAEGEYGYTFGSGTRLTVV.

This clonotype turned up a few times. The gene calls are TRBV5-4 and TRBJ2-1; 10 bases line up with TRBD1. The germline gives CDR1 SGHNT, CDR2 YYREEE (reference sequence). The CDR3 covers 13 residues. Trimming took 7 bases from V and 4 from J; bases not matched to a gene: 2. The CDR3 DNA is TGTGCCAGCCTGGACAGGGGGTACAATGAGCAGTTCTTC. Translating gives CASLDRGYNEQFF.

The chain is built from TRBV2 and TRBJ2-7, with a weak D call TRBD1 (6 bases). The germline V gene encodes CDR1 SNHLY and CDR2 FYNNEI. V was cut by 6 bases and J by 1 base, with 13 bases left in between. The CDR3 is 14 residues long. CDR3 sequence: CASRDSSGSYEQYF. In DNA, the CDR3 is TGTGCCAGCAGGGACAGTTCGGGGTCCTACGAGCAGTACTTC. Full variable domain (remainder filled in from reference TRBV2 and TRBJ2-7): EPEVTQTPSHQVTQMGQEVILRCVPISNHLYFYWYRQILGQKVEFLVSFYNNEISEKSEIFDDQFSVERPDGSNFTLKIRSTKLEDSAMYFCASRDSSGSYEQYFGPGTRLTVT.

This clonotype has only a few counts. The chain links TRBV7-9 to TRBJ1-3; D unresolved. CDR1 is SEHNR, CDR2 FQNEAQ, per germline (reference sequence). Trimming shortened V by 8 bases and J by 5 bases, and 10 bases separated the two germline ends. This CDR3 comprises 12 residues. The CDR3 spells CASGSTRNTIYF. In DNA form, the CDR3 reads TGTGCCAGCGGCTCCACTCGAAACACCATATATTTT.

V gene TRBV7-9 combines with J gene TRBJ2-7; TRBD2 matches 7 bases. This CDR3 region has 15 residues. The V and J ends lost 5 bases and 5 bases, in that order; junction bases with no gene match: 12. Germline V gene lookup returns CDR1 SEHNR and CDR2 FQNEAQ (reference sequence). The CDR3 region is CASSPSRGVRHEQYF. For the CDR3, the DNA is TGTGCCAGCAGCCCTAGTCGGGGGGTTCGCCACGAGCAGTACTTC.

The V call is TRBV24-1, the J call TRBJ1-2; D may be TRBD1 (6 bases). The length of the CDR3 is 15 residues. CDR1 and CDR2 from the germline V gene are KGHDR and SFDVKD. V lost 9 bases and J lost 1, with 17 bases in between. CDR3 sequence reads: CATGGGGDINYGYTF. Here the CDR3 DNA reads TGTGCCACCGGGGGTGGGGGGGACATTAACTATGGCTACACCTTC.